These 25 T cell receptor beta chains came from one sample sequenced in a study of shared clonotypes between healthy human individuals. As defined, naive CD8 cells were CD45RO-negative and positively selected for CCR7, with terminally differentiated effector memory CD45RA+ cells excluded. Method: immunoSEQ multiplex PCR; TCRdb's copy keeps in-frame clones and lacks some. The table includes 550,000 to 750,000 clones, just under 97% detected once. Sequencing input: naive CD8+ T cells sorted from blood. The receptors were sampled from a woman aged 30 to 39 in good health.

The chain is built from TRBV27 and TRBJ1-5; a weak D match, TRBD1 (6 bases). The V and J ends lost 0 bases and 2 bases respectively, with 17 bases between them. The CDR3 is 18 amino acids. The germline gives CDR1 MNHEY, CDR2 SMNVEV (reference sequence). For the CDR3, the DNA is TGTGCCAGCAGTTTATCGGGAACCACAGGGTTCCGCAATCAGCCCCAGCATTTT. Its translation: CASSLSGTTGFRNQPQHF.

The rearrangement links TRBV11-2 to TRBJ2-1; D possibly corresponds to TRBD2 (6 bases). This CDR3 is built from 15 residues. The germline CDR1 and CDR2 sequences are SGHAT and FQNNGV. Trimming removed 0 bases from V and 6 bases from J, with 12 bases in between. The CDR3 loop reads CASSLDGRSPNEQFF. The CDR3 region has the DNA TGTGCCAGCAGCTTAGATGGGAGGAGCCCCAATGAGCAGTTCTTC.

For this clone: The same CDR3 is also encoded by other DNA sequences in this sample. V usage is TRBV7-9 and J usage is TRBJ1-1; D not resolved. Germline CDR1 reads SEHNR; CDR2 reads FQNEAQ (reference sequence). This CDR3 is 10 amino acids long. The V end was cut by 3 bases, the J end by 6 bases, with 2 bases between. Here the CDR3 reads CASSFPEAFF. The CDR3, as DNA: TGTGCCAGCAGCTTTCCTGAAGCTTTCTTT.

The CDR3 sequence: CASSLDQGTSTEAFF. CDR3 coding DNA: TGCGCCAGCAGCTTGGATCAGGGTACGAGCACTGAAGCTTTCTTT. This rearrangement joins TRBV5-1 to TRBJ1-1; a possible D gene is TRBD1 (5 bases). Germline V CDR1 and CDR2: SGHRS, YFSETQ. The ends were cut back, 0 bases at V and 4 bases at J, with 13 bases in the middle. The CDR3 is 15 residues long.

The chain couples TRBV28 to TRBJ1-1, with D uncertain. The V gene's germline CDR1 is MDHEN and CDR2 SYDVKM. The V end was cut by 3 bases, the J end by 3 bases, with 5 bases between. This CDR3 has 12 residues. The CDR3 nucleotides read TGTGCCAGCAGTTTGGTAGACACTGAAGCTTTCTTT. This gives the protein CASSLVDTEAFF.

The gene calls are TRBV5-1 and TRBJ1-3; D is ambiguous. V dropped 3 bases and J dropped 4 bases, with 2 bases sitting between them. The CDR3 spans 11 residues. CDR1 is SGHRS, CDR2 YFSETQ, per germline. The CDR3 reads CASSYGNTIYF. The CDR3 DNA reads TGCGCCAGCAGCTACGGAAACACCATATATTTT.

The genes are TRBV2 and TRBJ2-1; tentative D call: TRBD1 (6 bases). Trimming took off 6 bases at V and 5 bases at J, with 11 bases between the two ends. The CDR3 contains 13 residues. The germline V gene has CDR1 SNHLY and CDR2 FYNNEI. CDR3 DNA sequence: TGTGCCAGCAGCCCGGGACAAAACAATGAGCAGTTCTTC. It specifies CASSPGQNNEQFF.

The genes are TRBV10-3 and TRBJ2-5, with 10 bases matching TRBD2. The V gene's germline CDR1 is ENHRY and CDR2 SYGVKD. V lost 3 bases and J lost 4; bases outside the gene matches: 5. This CDR3 spans 15 amino acids. The CDR3, as DNA: TGTGCCATCAGTGACTTCCTAGCGGGAGTAGAGACCCAGTACTTC. It yields the protein CAISDFLAGVETQYF.

This chain connects TRBV7-2 to TRBJ2-1, with D possibly TRBD2 on 7 matching bases. CDR1 and CDR2 (germline): SGHTA, FQGNSA. Deletions cut 1 base from V and 4 bases from J, with 17 bases between. The CDR3 is made up of 17 amino acids. CDR3 region: CASSLDAFAGAYNEQFF. The CDR3, as DNA: TGTGCCAGCAGCTTAGACGCATTTGCGGGGGCTTACAATGAGCAGTTCTTC.

This rearrangement joins TRBV28 to TRBJ2-3, with D unresolved. CDR3 size: 12 residues. Germline V gene sequence: CDR1 MDHEN, CDR2 SYDVKM. Trimming stripped 4 bases from V and 9 bases from J, with 11 bases between. In nucleotides, the CDR3 is TGTGCCAGCAGTTCTGAACAGAAGACGCAGTATTTT. Its translation is CASSSEQKTQYF.

This chain joins TRBV2 and TRBJ2-7; D not resolved. Trimming pared 4 bases from V and 7 bases from J, leaving 5 bases between. CDR1 is SNHLY and CDR2 is FYNNEI in the germline V gene. CDR3 length: 10 amino acids. The CDR3 nucleotides read TGTGCCAGCAGTGGGGTAGAGCAGTACTTC. Translated, it gives CASSGVEQYF.

The genes are TRBV20-1 and TRBJ2-1; the D gene is possibly TRBD2 (5 bases). The length of the CDR3 is 11 residues. In germline, CDR1 is DFQATT, CDR2 SNEGSKA (reference sequence). The V gene lost 3 bases and the J gene lost 7 bases, with 7 bases spanning the gap. The DNA for the CDR3 is TGCAGTGCTAGGCGGGTGAATGAGCAGTTCTTC. This codes for CSARRVNEQFF.

Turning to this clone: In the same sample, other DNA sequences code for this CDR3. J is TRBJ2-2 and V is TRBV27, with D maybe TRBD1 (5 bases). The CDR3 has 13 residues. Per germline, CDR1 MNHEY and CDR2 SMNVEV (reference sequence). The ends were cut back, 5 bases at V and 6 bases at J, with 10 bases in the middle. The CDR3 DNA sequence: TGTGCCAGCAGTATAAGGGGCTCCGGGGAGCTGTTTTTT. Translation: CASSIRGSGELFF.

J is TRBJ1-1 and V is TRBV25-1, with D uncertain. Germline V gives CDR1 MGHDK, CDR2 SYGVNS. The CDR3 is 13 residues long. V lost 4 bases, J lost 1 base, and 7 bases lay in between. The CDR3 loop is CASSGRGNTEAFF. CDR3 DNA sequence: TGTGCCAGCAGTGGACGGGGGAACACTGAAGCTTTCTTT.

The chain couples TRBV5-1 to TRBJ2-2, with D tentatively TRBD2 (6 bases). CDR1 is SGHRS and CDR2 is YFSETQ in the germline V gene. Trimming shortened V by 4 bases and J by 0 bases, and 13 bases separated the two germline ends. The CDR3 extends over 16 amino acids. The CDR3 DNA is TGCGCCAGCAGCCGGAGGGTGTCGGCGAACACCGGGGAGCTGTTTTTT. It codes for CASSRRVSANTGELFF.

This chain uses TRBV5-1 with TRBJ2-1; D not certain. Trimming removed 1 base at V and 0 bases at J, with 11 bases between. Germline CDR1 reads SGHRS; CDR2 reads YFSETQ. The CDR3 sequence is 16 residues long. The CDR3 protein is CASSLIELGSYNEQFF. The CDR3 DNA is TGCGCCAGCAGCTTGATCGAGTTGGGCTCCTACAATGAGCAGTTCTTC.

CDR3 loop: CASTEGGDTGELFF. Written as DNA, the CDR3 is TGTGCCAGCACCGAAGGGGGCGACACCGGGGAGCTGTTTTTT. This rearrangement joins TRBV6-6 to TRBJ2-2; 7 nucleotides match TRBD1. This CDR3 comprises 14 residues. From germline, CDR1 is MNHNY and CDR2 SVGAGI (reference sequence). The junction had 5 bases not matched to a gene; V was cut back by 7 bases and J by 3 bases.

The CDR3 loop is CASSIAPGFEQYF. The CDR3 DNA is TGTGCCAGTAGTATAGCCCCCGGGTTCGAGCAGTACTTC. V is TRBV19 and J is TRBJ2-7; D not certain. V was shortened by 1 base and J by 6 bases, with 10 bases between the two germline ends. This CDR3 has 13 residues. Germline V gene data show CDR1 as LNHDA and CDR2 as SQIVND (reference sequence).

This chain uses TRBV13 with TRBJ1-5; no clear D. The CDR3 is 14 amino acids. Germline CDR1 and CDR2: PRHDT and FYEKMQ (reference sequence). V lost 0 bases and J 1 base, leaving 4 bases between the germline ends. CDR3 DNA: TGTGCCAGCAGCTTAGGCCACAGCAATCAGCCCCAGCATTTT. Protein: CASSLGHSNQPQHF.

This sequence joins TRBV7-9 and TRBJ2-7, with 10 bases lining up with TRBD1. CDR1 and CDR2 (germline): SEHNR, FQNEAQ (reference sequence). This CDR3 spans 14 amino acids. Trimming removed 5 bases from V and 3 bases from J; junction bases left unmatched: 4. CDR3: CASSSGTGVYEQYF. The DNA for the CDR3 is TGTGCCAGCAGCAGCGGGACAGGGGTCTACGAGCAGTACTTC.

This clone was counted between two and nine times. The rearrangement links TRBV28 to TRBJ1-1; D remains ambiguous. Per the germline V gene, CDR1 is MDHEN and CDR2 is SYDVKM. The CDR3 extends over 15 amino acids. Between the trimmed V and J ends, which lost 6 bases and 0 bases, there was a span of 14 bases. The CDR3 loop is CASRPFSRMNTEAFF. The CDR3 region has the DNA TGTGCCAGCAGACCATTCTCAAGAATGAACACTGAAGCTTTCTTT. Full variable domain (remainder filled in from reference TRBV28 and TRBJ1-1): DVKVTQSSRYLVKRTGEKVFLECVQDMDHENMFWYRQDPGLGLRLIYFSYDVKMKEKGDIPEGYSVSREKKERFSLILESASTNQTSMYLCASRPFSRMNTEAFFGQGTRLTVV.

The genes are TRBV6-6 and TRBJ1-1; D is possibly TRBD1 (5 bases). The CDR3 has 15 amino acids. Trimming left V 6 bases short and J 1 base short, with 15 bases between. Germline CDR1 is MNHNY and CDR2 is SVGAGI (reference sequence). CDR3 region: CASSPRAVPNTEAFF. The CDR3 nucleotides read TGTGCCAGCAGCCCCAGGGCCGTGCCGAACACTGAAGCTTTCTTT.

The chain links TRBV30 to TRBJ2-1; D gene ambiguous. V lost 4 bases to trimming and J lost 10 bases, with 14 bases between them. Germline CDR1 GTSNPN, CDR2 SVGIG (reference sequence). The CDR3 has 12 amino acids. CDR3 bases: TGTGCCTGGAACGGTGGGTTACTGGAGCAGTTCTTC. Translated: CAWNGGLLEQFF.

This chain uses TRBV12-5 with TRBJ1-1; 9 nucleotides align to TRBD1. V shed 6 bases and J 1 base; nucleotides not matched to a gene: 3. CDR3 size: 14 residues. The germline CDR1 and CDR2 sequences are LGHNT and FRNRAP. The CDR3, as DNA: TGTGCTAGTGGCCCGGGACAGGGGAACACTGAAGCTTTCTTT. This codes for CASGPGQGNTEAFF.

The V gene is TRBV28, the J gene TRBJ2-1; 7 positions match TRBD2. The junction had 10 bases not matched to a gene; V was cut back by 3 bases and J by 5 bases. The germline V gene encodes CDR1 MDHEN and CDR2 SYDVKM. This CDR3 contains 16 residues. The CDR3 here is CASSFFFAGADNEQFF. The CDR3 bases are TGTGCCAGCAGTTTCTTTTTCGCGGGAGCTGACAATGAGCAGTTCTTC.